This T cell receptor beta chain comes out of a study of CD8+ T cells in alopecia areata. This clone has more than one count but fewer than ten. Its antigen is currently unknown. cDNA serving as the sequencing template came from extracted, reverse transcribed RNA. Data came from immunoSEQ multiplex PCR; TCRdb stores just in-frame clones and leaves some out. The sample includes about 64,000 clones, roughly 47% of them seen just once. Study conclusions and caveats: Lesional scalp, especially alopecia totalis/universalis, showed higher clonality than normal scalp.

Alopecia areata patients provided lesional scalp punch biopsies and peripheral blood, both collected for the study. Investigators sorted PBMCs to obtain both CD4+ and CD8+ T cells. Germline V CDR1 and CDR2: SQVTM, ANQGSEA. The CDR3 is 13 amino acids. Trimming took off 7 bases at V and 4 bases at J, with 13 bases between the two ends. The TCR sequence derives from a human donor with alopecia areata. Sequences were obtained from NKG2D-low CD8+ T cells sorted from blood. This chain uses TRBV29-1 with TRBJ2-2, with D tentatively TRBD2 (6 bases). The CDR3 nucleotides read TGCAGCGCCAACGGGAGTCCCACCGGGGAGCTGTTTTTT. Translation gives CSANGSPTGELFF.